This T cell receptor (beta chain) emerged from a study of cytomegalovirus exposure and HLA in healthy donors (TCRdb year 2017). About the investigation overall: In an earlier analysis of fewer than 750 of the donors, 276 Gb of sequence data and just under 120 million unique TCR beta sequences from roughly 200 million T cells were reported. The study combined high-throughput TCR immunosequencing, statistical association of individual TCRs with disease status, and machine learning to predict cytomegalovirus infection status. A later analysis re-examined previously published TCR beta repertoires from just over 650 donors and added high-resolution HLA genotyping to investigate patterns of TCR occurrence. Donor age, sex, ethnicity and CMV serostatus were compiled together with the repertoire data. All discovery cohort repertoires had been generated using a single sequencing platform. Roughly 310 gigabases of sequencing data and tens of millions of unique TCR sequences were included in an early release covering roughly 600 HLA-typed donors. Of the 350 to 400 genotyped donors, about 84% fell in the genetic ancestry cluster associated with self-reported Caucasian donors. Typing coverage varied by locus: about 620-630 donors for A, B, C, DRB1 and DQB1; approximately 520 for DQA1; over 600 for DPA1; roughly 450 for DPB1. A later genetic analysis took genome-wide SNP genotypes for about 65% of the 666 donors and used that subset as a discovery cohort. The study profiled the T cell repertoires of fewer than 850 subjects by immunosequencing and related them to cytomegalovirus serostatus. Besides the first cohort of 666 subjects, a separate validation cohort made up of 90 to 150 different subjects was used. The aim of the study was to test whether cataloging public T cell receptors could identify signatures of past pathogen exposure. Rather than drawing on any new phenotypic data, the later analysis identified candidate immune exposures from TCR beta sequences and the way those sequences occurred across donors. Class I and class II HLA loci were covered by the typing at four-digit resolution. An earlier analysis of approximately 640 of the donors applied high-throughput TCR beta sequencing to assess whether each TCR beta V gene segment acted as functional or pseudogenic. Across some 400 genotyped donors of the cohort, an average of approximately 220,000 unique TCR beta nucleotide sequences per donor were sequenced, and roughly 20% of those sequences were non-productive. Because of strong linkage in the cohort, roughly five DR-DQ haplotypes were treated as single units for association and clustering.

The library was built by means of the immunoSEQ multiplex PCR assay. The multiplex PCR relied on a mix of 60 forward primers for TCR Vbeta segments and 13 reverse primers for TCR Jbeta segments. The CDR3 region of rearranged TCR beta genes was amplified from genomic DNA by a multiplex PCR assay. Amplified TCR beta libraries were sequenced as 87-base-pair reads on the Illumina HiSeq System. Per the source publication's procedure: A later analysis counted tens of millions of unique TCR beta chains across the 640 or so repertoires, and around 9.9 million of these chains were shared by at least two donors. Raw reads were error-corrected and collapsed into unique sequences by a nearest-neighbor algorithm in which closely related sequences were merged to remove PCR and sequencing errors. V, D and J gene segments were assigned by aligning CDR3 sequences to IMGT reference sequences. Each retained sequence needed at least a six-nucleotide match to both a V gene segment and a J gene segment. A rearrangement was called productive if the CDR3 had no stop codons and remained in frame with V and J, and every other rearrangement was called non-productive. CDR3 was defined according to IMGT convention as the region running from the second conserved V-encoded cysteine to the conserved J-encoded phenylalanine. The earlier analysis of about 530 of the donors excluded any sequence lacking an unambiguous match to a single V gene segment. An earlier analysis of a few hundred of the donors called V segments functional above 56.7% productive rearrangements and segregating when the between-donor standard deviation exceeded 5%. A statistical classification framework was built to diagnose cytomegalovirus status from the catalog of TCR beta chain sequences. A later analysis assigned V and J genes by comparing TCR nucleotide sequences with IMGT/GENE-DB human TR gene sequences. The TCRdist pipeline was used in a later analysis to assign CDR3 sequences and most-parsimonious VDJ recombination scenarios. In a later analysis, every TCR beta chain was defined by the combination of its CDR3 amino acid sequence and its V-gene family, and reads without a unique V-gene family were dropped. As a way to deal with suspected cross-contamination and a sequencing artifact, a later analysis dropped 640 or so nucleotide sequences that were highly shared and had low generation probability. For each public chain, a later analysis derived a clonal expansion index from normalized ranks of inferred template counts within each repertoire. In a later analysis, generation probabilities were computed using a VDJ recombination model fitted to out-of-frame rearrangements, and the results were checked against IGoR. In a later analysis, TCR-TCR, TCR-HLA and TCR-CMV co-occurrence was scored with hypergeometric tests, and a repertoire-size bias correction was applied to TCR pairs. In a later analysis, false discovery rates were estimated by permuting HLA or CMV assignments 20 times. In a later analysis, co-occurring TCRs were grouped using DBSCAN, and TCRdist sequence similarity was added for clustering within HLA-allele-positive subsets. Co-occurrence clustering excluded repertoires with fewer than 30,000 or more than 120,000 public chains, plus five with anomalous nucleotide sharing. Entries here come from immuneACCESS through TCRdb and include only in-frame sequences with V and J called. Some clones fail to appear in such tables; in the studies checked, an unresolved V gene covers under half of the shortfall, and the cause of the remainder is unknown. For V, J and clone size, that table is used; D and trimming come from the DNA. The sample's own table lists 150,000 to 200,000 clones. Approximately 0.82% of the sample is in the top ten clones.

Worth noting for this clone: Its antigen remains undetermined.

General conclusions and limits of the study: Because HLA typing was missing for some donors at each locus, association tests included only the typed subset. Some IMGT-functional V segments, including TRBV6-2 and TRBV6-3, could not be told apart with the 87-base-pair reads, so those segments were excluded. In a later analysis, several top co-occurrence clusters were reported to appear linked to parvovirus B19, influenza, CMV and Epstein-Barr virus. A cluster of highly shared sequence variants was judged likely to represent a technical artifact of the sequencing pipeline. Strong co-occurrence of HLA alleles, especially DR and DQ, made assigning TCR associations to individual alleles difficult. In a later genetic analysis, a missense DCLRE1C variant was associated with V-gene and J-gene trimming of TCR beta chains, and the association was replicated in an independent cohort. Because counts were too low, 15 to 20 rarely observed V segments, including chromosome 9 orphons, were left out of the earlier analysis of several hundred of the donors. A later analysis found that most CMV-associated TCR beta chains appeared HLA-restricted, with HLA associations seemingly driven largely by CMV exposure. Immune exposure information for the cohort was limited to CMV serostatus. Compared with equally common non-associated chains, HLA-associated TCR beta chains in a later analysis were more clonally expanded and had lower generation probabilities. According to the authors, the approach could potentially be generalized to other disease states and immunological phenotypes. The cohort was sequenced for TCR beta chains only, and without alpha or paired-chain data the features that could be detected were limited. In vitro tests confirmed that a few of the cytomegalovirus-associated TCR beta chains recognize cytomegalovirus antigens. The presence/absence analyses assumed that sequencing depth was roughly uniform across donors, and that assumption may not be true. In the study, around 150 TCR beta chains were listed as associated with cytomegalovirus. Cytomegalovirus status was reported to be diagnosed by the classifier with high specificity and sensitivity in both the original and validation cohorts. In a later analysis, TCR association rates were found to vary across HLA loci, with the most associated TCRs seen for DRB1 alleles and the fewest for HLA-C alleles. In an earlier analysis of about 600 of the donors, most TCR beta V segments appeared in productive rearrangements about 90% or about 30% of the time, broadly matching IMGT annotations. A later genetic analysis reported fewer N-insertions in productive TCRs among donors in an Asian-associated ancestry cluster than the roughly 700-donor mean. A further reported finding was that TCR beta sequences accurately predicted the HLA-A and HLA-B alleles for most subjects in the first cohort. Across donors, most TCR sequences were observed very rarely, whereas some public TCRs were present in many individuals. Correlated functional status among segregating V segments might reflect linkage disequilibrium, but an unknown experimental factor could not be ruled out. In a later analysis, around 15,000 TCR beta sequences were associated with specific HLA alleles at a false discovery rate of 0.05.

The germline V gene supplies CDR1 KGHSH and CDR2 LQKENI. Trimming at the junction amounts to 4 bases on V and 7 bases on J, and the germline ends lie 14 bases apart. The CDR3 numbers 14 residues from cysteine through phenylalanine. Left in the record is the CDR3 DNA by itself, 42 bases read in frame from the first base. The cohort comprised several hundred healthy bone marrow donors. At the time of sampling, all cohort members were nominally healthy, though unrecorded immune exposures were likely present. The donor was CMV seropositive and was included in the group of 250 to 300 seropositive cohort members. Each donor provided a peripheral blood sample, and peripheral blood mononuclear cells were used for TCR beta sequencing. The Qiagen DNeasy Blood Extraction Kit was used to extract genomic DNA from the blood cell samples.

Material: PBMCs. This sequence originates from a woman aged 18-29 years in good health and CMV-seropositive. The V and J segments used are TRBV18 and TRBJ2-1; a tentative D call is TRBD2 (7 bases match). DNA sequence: TGTGCCAGCTCACTACCTAAGGGGGGGAATGAGCAGTTCTTC. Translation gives CASSLPKGGNEQFF.